These 5 T cell receptor beta chains were sequenced from one sample in a study of T cells in Graves' hyperthyroidism and ophthalmopathy. The investigators amplified TCR beta CDR3 regions from RNA transcripts. In the first-round RT-PCR of the TCR CDR3, the HTBI primer set was used. TCRdb recomputed calls from the multiplex PCR reads with MiXCR, one row per CDR3 protein. The table lists around 100,000 distinct CDR3 sequences, over 45% of them singletons. Sample: blood. The receptors come from a man aged 35 to 55 with Graves' hyperthyroidism.

Regarding this clonotype: The CDR3 ends on some other residue instead of the conserved phenylalanine or tryptophan, so this is likely a read error. The chain links TRBV7-9 to TRBJ1-1; D uncertain. This CDR3 is built from 13 residues. Germline V gene sequence: CDR1 SEHNR, CDR2 FQNEAQ (reference sequence). CDR3 in amino acids: CASSLVMNTEAFL. For the CDR3, the DNA is TGTGCCAGCAGCTTAGTAATGAACACTGAGGCTTTCCTT.

The table lists this clonotype with a few counts. The chain employs TRBV4-3 and TRBJ2-2; tentative D call: TRBD1 (5 bases). Trimming left V 4 bases short and J 2 bases short, with 17 bases between. This CDR3 comprises 17 residues. Germline V gene lookup returns CDR1 LGHNA and CDR2 YSLEER. The CDR3 region is CASSPKGLGPNTGELFF. The CDR3 DNA reads as TGCGCCAGCAGCCCTAAAGGGCTGGGGCCCAACACCGGGGAGCTGTTTTTT.

The chain couples TRBV18 to TRBJ1-5, with a weak D call TRBD1 (5 bases). The CDR3 consists of 14 residues. The germline V gene has CDR1 KGHSH and CDR2 LQKENI. The ends were cut back, 3 bases at V and 5 bases at J, with 11 bases in the middle. The CDR3: CASSPLGPDQPQHF. DNA of the CDR3: TGTGCCAGCTCACCCTTGGGGCCTGATCAGCCCCAGCATTTT.

The rearrangement uses TRBV2 and TRBJ2-7; 8 bases match TRBD1. The CDR3 has 14 residues. Unmatched junction bases numbered 4, after V lost 6 bases and J lost 0 bases. Germline CDR1 is SNHLY and CDR2 is FYNNEI. The CDR3 loop is CASRRDRSSYEQYF. CDR3 nucleotides: TGTGCCAGCAGGAGGGACAGGAGCTCCTACGAGCAGTACTTC.

About this clonotype: One base away lies a much larger clone, so this may be a sequencing read error. The chain recombines TRBV13 with TRBJ2-5, with 7 bases fitting TRBD1. The CDR3 consists of 16 residues. The V gene end was trimmed by 6 bases and the J gene end by 5 bases; junction bases not matched to a gene: 15. CDR1 is PRHDT, CDR2 FYEKMQ, per germline (reference sequence). DNA of the CDR3: TGTGCCAGCAGATTAATTTTCCGGGACAGAGGGGAGACCCAGTACTTC. Residues: CASRLIFRDRGETQYF.